The rows below give T cell receptor beta chains drawn from one sample of a study of blood T cells in healthy people across ages. TCRdb reprocessed the 5' RACE reads via MiXCR and lists one record per CDR3 protein. This sample has some 1.5 million distinct CDR3 sequences, with approximately 39% found just once. The source material was blood. These receptors all come from a woman under 30 in good health. Both conserved end residues are part of each CDR3. Each record gives: J gene, V gene, clone size, D gene, CDR3 protein, CDR3 DNA. The D gene is left open where the match is weak. Only some rows state a clone size, as once, few, many or a class for expanded clones.

TRBJ1-1	TRBV12-3/TRBV12-4	-	-	CASSFPQAGNTEAFF	TGTGCCAGCAGTTTCCCCCAGGCAGGGAACACTGAAGCTTTCTTT
TRBJ2-3	TRBV10-3	few	TRBD1	CAINVGQGSTDTQYF	TGTGCCATCAACGTAGGACAGGGCAGCACAGATACGCAGTATTTT
TRBJ2-1	TRBV28	few	TRBD2	CASSLWGGSYDNEQFF	TGTGCCAGCAGTTTATGGGGCGGGAGCTATGACAATGAGCAGTTCTTC
TRBJ2-1	TRBV28	few	-	CASNGGVSYNEQFF	TGTGCCAGCAATGGGGGAGTGTCCTACAATGAGCAGTTCTTC
TRBJ2-5	TRBV4-1	-	-	CASGQDSFQETQYF	TGCGCCAGCGGCCAAGATAGTTTCCAAGAGACCCAGTACTTC
TRBJ2-7	TRBV20-1	-	TRBD2	CSATGLAGASSYEQYF	TGCAGTGCTACGGGACTAGCGGGAGCAAGCTCCTACGAGCAGTACTTC
TRBJ2-3	TRBV2	few	TRBD2	CASINSGVGTDTQYF	TGTGCCAGCATTAATAGCGGGGTTGGCACAGATACGCAGTATTTT
TRBJ1-1	TRBV24-1	once	-	CATSDVHGEAFF	TGTGCCACCAGTGATGTTCATGGTGAAGCTTTCTTT
TRBJ2-1	TRBV5-6	few	-	CASSLALVDNEQFF	TGTGCCAGCAGCTTGGCGCTGGTTGACAATGAGCAGTTCTTC
TRBJ2-3	TRBV24-1	-	-	CATSDSHSSTDTQYF	TGTGCCACCAGTGATTCTCACTCGAGCACAGATACGCAGTATTTT
TRBJ2-3	TRBV7-9	-	TRBD2	CASSLTVTSGGPSTDTQYF	TGTGCCAGCAGCTTAACCGTGACTAGCGGGGGGCCGAGCACAGATACGCAGTATTTT
TRBJ2-7	TRBV4-1	-	-	CASSQSVLSYEQYF	TGCGCCAGCAGCCAAAGCGTACTTTCATACGAGCAGTACTTC
TRBJ1-2	TRBV28	-	TRBD1	CASSPGDRVNYGYTF	TGTGCCAGCAGTCCCGGCGACAGGGTTAACTATGGCTACACCTTC
TRBJ2-1	TRBV4-2	many	-	CASSQVGANEQFF	TGTGCCAGCAGCCAAGTAGGGGCCAATGAGCAGTTCTTC
TRBJ2-7	TRBV24-1	-	-	CATSDSQGYEQYF	TGTGCCACCAGTGATTCCCAGGGGTACGAGCAGTACTTC
TRBJ1-6	TRBV7-2	-	-	CASSLGWSSYSYNSPLHF	TGTGCCAGCAGCTTAGGGTGGAGCAGTTACTCCTATAATTCACCCCTCCACTTT
TRBJ2-2	TRBV6-2/TRBV6-3	-	-	CASSYSPENTGELFF	TGTGCCAGCAGTTACTCTCCCGAGAACACCGGGGAGCTGTTTTTT
TRBJ1-5	TRBV20-1	-	TRBD1	CSARRDSDQPQHF	TGCAGTGCTAGAAGGGACAGCGATCAGCCCCAGCATTTT
TRBJ2-7	TRBV6-5	-	TRBD1	CTSSESTGAYEQYF	TGTACCAGCAGTGAATCGACAGGGGCGTACGAGCAGTACTTC
TRBJ2-3	TRBV7-8	few	-	CASTRLVGARTDTQYF	TGTGCCAGCACCCGATTGGTAGGGGCTCGCACAGATACGCAGTATTTT
TRBJ1-5	TRBV4-2	-	-	CASSQEQGEGNQPQHF	TGTGCCAGCAGCCAGGAACAGGGAGAGGGCAATCAGCCCCAGCATTTT
TRBJ1-4	TRBV12-3/TRBV12-4	-	-	CASSQGDGNEKLFF	TGTGCCAGCAGCCAGGGAGACGGTAATGAAAAACTGTTTTTT
TRBJ1-1	TRBV20-1	-	-	CSASDGANLWGTEAFF	TGCAGTGCTAGCGACGGGGCCAACCTTTGGGGCACTGAAGCTTTCTTT
TRBJ1-5	TRBV20-1	-	-	CSVLATVAQPQHF	TGCAGTGTCCTAGCGACAGTTGCTCAGCCCCAGCATTTT
TRBJ2-3	TRBV20-1	few	-	CSARDRRRITDTQYF	TGCAGTGCTAGAGATCGGCGGCGGATCACCGATACGCAGTATTTT
TRBJ1-1	TRBV3-1	-	-	CASSGSLKAEAFF	TGTGCCAGCAGCGGATCCCTTAAGGCCGAAGCTTTCTTT
TRBJ2-7	TRBV18	few	TRBD2	CASSQGLAGVIDEQYF	TGTGCCAGCTCCCAAGGACTAGCGGGAGTCATCGACGAGCAGTACTTC
TRBJ2-4	TRBV20-1	-	TRBD2	CSALSWREQNIQYF	TGCAGTGCTTTAAGTTGGCGGGAGCAAAACATTCAGTACTTC
TRBJ1-2	TRBV5-1	-	-	CASSLEPLANYGYTF	TGCGCCAGCAGCTTGGAACCTCTAGCTAACTATGGCTACACCTTC
TRBJ2-7	TRBV7-3	-	TRBD1	CASSLLGTGGLYEQYF	TGTGCCAGCAGCTTATTGGGGACAGGGGGCCTCTACGAGCAGTACTTC
TRBJ2-7	TRBV3-1	-	TRBD1	CASSQRQGASEQYF	TGTGCCAGCAGCCAAAGACAGGGGGCAAGCGAGCAGTACTTC
TRBJ1-3	TRBV29-1	-	-	CSAVGGVTGNTIYF	TGCAGCGCCGTAGGGGGGGTGACTGGAAACACCATATATTTT
TRBJ1-1	TRBV29-1	-	TRBD1	CSLRGGRGPEAFF	TGCAGCTTGAGGGGGGGCAGGGGGCCTGAAGCTTTCTTT
TRBJ2-2	TRBV6-1	-	-	CASSERGYTASGELFF	TGTGCCAGCAGTGAAAGGGGCTACACGGCGAGCGGGGAGCTGTTTTTT
TRBJ2-7	TRBV11-2	-	-	CASSHRREQYF	TGTGCCAGCAGTCATCGCCGAGAGCAGTACTTC
TRBJ2-5	TRBV12-5	few	TRBD1	CASGFGRGETQYF	TGTGCTAGTGGTTTCGGCAGGGGGGAGACCCAGTACTTC
TRBJ2-1	TRBV4-2	few	TRBD2	CASSQDRGTSSYNEQFF	TGTGCCAGCAGCCAAGATCGAGGGACTAGCTCCTACAATGAGCAGTTCTTC
TRBJ1-1	TRBV20-1	once	TRBD1	CSVVGGQGRSEAFF	TGCAGTGTGGTTGGCGGACAGGGACGCTCTGAAGCTTTCTTT
TRBJ1-1	TRBV5-1	-	-	CASSLEGRTANTEAFF	TGCGCCAGCAGCTTGGAGGGCCGGACAGCGAACACTGAAGCTTTCTTT
TRBJ1-4	TRBV5-6	-	-	CASSLVTGPSVLFF	TGTGCCAGCAGCTTGGTGACCGGACCCAGTGTACTGTTTTTT
TRBJ2-1	TRBV7-8	once	-	CASSSRVGYNEQFF	TGTGCCAGCAGCAGTAGGGTTGGGTACAATGAGCAGTTCTTC
TRBJ2-7	TRBV11-2	few	TRBD1	CASSSGPGTGGIYEQYF	TGTGCCAGCAGCTCAGGTCCCGGGACAGGGGGGATCTACGAGCAGTACTTC
TRBJ2-7	TRBV29-1	few	-	CSVVGGATYEQYF	TGCAGCGTTGTTGGCGGGGCCACCTACGAGCAGTACTTC
TRBJ2-1	TRBV11-2	-	TRBD2	CASGKLAGAYNEQFF	TGTGCCAGCGGCAAACTAGCGGGGGCCTACAATGAGCAGTTCTTC
TRBJ1-2	TRBV4-2	-	-	CASSQGVGRGNYGYTF	TGTGCCAGCAGCCAAGGGGTTGGTAGGGGTAACTATGGCTACACCTTC